Described below is a single TCR beta chain sequence and its context. This entry comes from a study of T cell changes during pregnancy in multiple sclerosis. The CDR3 contains 15 residues. CDR1 is SGHTA, CDR2 FQGTGA, per germline. Trimming took off 0 bases at V and 3 bases at J, with 8 bases between the two ends. Method: immunoSEQ multiplex PCR; TCRdb's copy keeps in-frame clones and lacks some. In the table there are 110,000 or so clones, roughly 92% of which are singletons. The genes are TRBV7-3 and TRBJ1-4; D is unclear. The material was peripheral blood, obtained before pregnancy. The TCR sequence derives from a female donor with multiple sclerosis, enrolled in a pregnancy study. CDR3 sequence: CASSLTPVSNEKLFF. Written as DNA, the CDR3 is TGTGCCAGCAGCTTAACCCCTGTATCTAATGAAAAACTGTTTTTT.